A selection of T cell receptor beta chains follows, all from one sample in a study of radiation and T cells in renal cell carcinoma. The repertoire was sequenced with immunoSEQ multiplex PCR; TCRdb's copy has only in-frame clones and lacks some. The sample shows about 88,000 clones, about 88% of them seen only once. Material: blood, obtained from a patient whose treatment included radiotherapy and nephrectomy. These TCRs come from a man aged 45-60 years with renal cell carcinoma. CDR3s leave out the opening cysteine and the closing phenylalanine or tryptophan. The order of the fields is V gene, clone size, J gene, CDR3 protein. Not every row has a clone size; where given, it reads once, few, many or a size class.

V gene: TRBV7-3; clone size: -; J gene: TRBJ1-5; CDR3 protein: ASSSNQPQH
V gene: TRBV2; clone size: -; J gene: TRBJ1-5; CDR3 protein: ASSGVSGGNQPQH
V gene: TRBV5-1; clone size: -; J gene: TRBJ1-1; CDR3 protein: ASSLQGLPLTEAF
V gene: TRBV5-4; clone size: -; J gene: TRBJ2-5; CDR3 protein: ASSWGLAGEGETQY
V gene: TRBV5-8; clone size: -; J gene: TRBJ2-7; CDR3 protein: ASSLDNGQGASYEQY
V gene: TRBV5-1; clone size: -; J gene: TRBJ2-2; CDR3 protein: ASSSRTNTGELF
V gene: TRBV7-6; clone size: -; J gene: TRBJ2-1; CDR3 protein: ASSLKADLYNEQF
V gene: TRBV27; clone size: -; J gene: TRBJ2-1; CDR3 protein: ASRTRPSYNEQF
V gene: TRBV2; clone size: -; J gene: TRBJ1-2; CDR3 protein: ASQGAQEHGYT
V gene: TRBV28; clone size: -; J gene: TRBJ2-5; CDR3 protein: ASYEKGTSDQETQY
V gene: TRBV4-3; clone size: -; J gene: TRBJ2-7; CDR3 protein: ASSQDLDSLYEQY
V gene: TRBV14; clone size: -; J gene: TRBJ1-2; CDR3 protein: ASSPDRDYGYT
V gene: TRBV28; clone size: -; J gene: TRBJ2-5; CDR3 protein: ASSQGTLLVETQY
V gene: TRBV6-5; clone size: few; J gene: TRBJ2-7; CDR3 protein: ASSYSPASAYEQY
V gene: TRBV6-6; clone size: -; J gene: TRBJ1-1; CDR3 protein: ASRTHGTNTEAF
V gene: TRBV28; clone size: -; J gene: TRBJ2-7; CDR3 protein: ASSSPGTPIYEQY
V gene: TRBV2; clone size: once; J gene: TRBJ2-1; CDR3 protein: ASSARGPRANEQF
V gene: TRBV9; clone size: -; J gene: TRBJ1-4; CDR3 protein: ASSVAGQTNEKLF
V gene: TRBV2; clone size: few; J gene: TRBJ1-2; CDR3 protein: AGGTAYGYT
V gene: TRBV7-7; clone size: -; J gene: TRBJ2-1; CDR3 protein: ASSSDSYNEQF
V gene: TRBV28; clone size: -; J gene: TRBJ2-7; CDR3 protein: ASQSPGQPTDEQY
V gene: TRBV14; clone size: -; J gene: TRBJ2-5; CDR3 protein: ASSQGLTGWETQY
V gene: TRBV9; clone size: once; J gene: TRBJ1-6; CDR3 protein: ASSAANPTAPLH
V gene: TRBV7-9; clone size: -; J gene: TRBJ1-2; CDR3 protein: ASSVGAQGGYGYT
V gene: TRBV7-6; clone size: -; J gene: TRBJ2-3; CDR3 protein: ASSLGYTQY
V gene: TRBV7-7; clone size: -; J gene: TRBJ2-1; CDR3 protein: ASSPVAGGFNEQF
V gene: TRBV5-1; clone size: -; J gene: TRBJ2-2; CDR3 protein: ASTSRGPDDTGELF
V gene: TRBV6-1; clone size: -; J gene: TRBJ2-1; CDR3 protein: ASTGYNEQF
V gene: TRBV2; clone size: -; J gene: TRBJ1-5; CDR3 protein: ASSRTGSNQPQH
V gene: TRBV9; clone size: few; J gene: TRBJ2-3; CDR3 protein: ASSPRWGIVGTDTQY
V gene: TRBV29-1; clone size: -; J gene: TRBJ2-1; CDR3 protein: SVDRTGVYNEQF
V gene: TRBV5-4; clone size: -; J gene: TRBJ1-1; CDR3 protein: ASSLGGRTGMNTEAF
V gene: TRBV5-1; clone size: -; J gene: TRBJ1-2; CDR3 protein: ASSLTPSTDYGYT
V gene: TRBV2; clone size: -; J gene: TRBJ2-2; CDR3 protein: AGSEQGSVNTGELF
V gene: TRBV19; clone size: -; J gene: TRBJ1-2; CDR3 protein: ASSFRAAYGYT
V gene: TRBV9; clone size: -; J gene: TRBJ1-4; CDR3 protein: ASSDNNGQGGEKLF
V gene: TRBV5-1; clone size: once; J gene: TRBJ2-1; CDR3 protein: ASSAGGRYNEQF
V gene: TRBV5-1; clone size: -; J gene: TRBJ1-1; CDR3 protein: ASSWGLTGAGTEAF
V gene: TRBV6-6; clone size: -; J gene: TRBJ2-7; CDR3 protein: ASRTRGHYEQY
V gene: TRBV7-2; clone size: -; J gene: TRBJ2-2; CDR3 protein: ASSLVRNTGELF
V gene: TRBV27; clone size: -; J gene: TRBJ1-6; CDR3 protein: ASSLLIDSVTRSPLH
V gene: TRBV4-1; clone size: -; J gene: TRBJ1-1; CDR3 protein: ASSQAGGGNTEAF
V gene: TRBV4-1; clone size: -; J gene: TRBJ1-2; CDR3 protein: ASSRTATYGYT
V gene: TRBV7-6; clone size: -; J gene: TRBJ2-2; CDR3 protein: ASSLYGLADPNTGELF
V gene: TRBV5-5; clone size: -; J gene: TRBJ2-7; CDR3 protein: ASSYRTYEQY
V gene: TRBV28; clone size: -; J gene: TRBJ1-3; CDR3 protein: ASSDLGGVSGNTIY
V gene: TRBV4-2; clone size: -; J gene: TRBJ2-6; CDR3 protein: ASSQVLAEPSGANVLT
V gene: TRBV2; clone size: -; J gene: TRBJ1-4; CDR3 protein: ASSGASDGTEKLF
V gene: TRBV9; clone size: -; J gene: TRBJ1-4; CDR3 protein: ASSRLISDEKLF
V gene: TRBV7-9; clone size: -; J gene: TRBJ2-7; CDR3 protein: ASSFSKAAYEQY
V gene: TRBV27; clone size: -; J gene: TRBJ2-7; CDR3 protein: ASSLRTGGYEQY
V gene: TRBV14; clone size: -; J gene: TRBJ2-3; CDR3 protein: ASSQGWDTQY